This is a list of T cell receptor beta chains from one sample in a study of T cell responses to AZD1222 COVID-19 vaccine. TCRdb's copy holds only in-frame clones and misses some; the assay was immunoSEQ multiplex PCR. The sample records 80,000 to 100,000 clones, about 89% being singletons. The sequenced sample was peripheral blood, obtained 28 days after the second AZD1222 dose. These receptors all come from an adult who received the AZD1222 COVID-19 vaccine. Both conserved end residues are trimmed from each CDR3.

TRBV25-1	ASCDHSSYNSPLH
TRBV21-1	ASSNSQGQGAGEAF
TRBV19	ASKVAGGNQPQH
TRBV6-5	ASRRGQGSEKLF
TRBV19	ASSTGQGGTGELF
TRBV19	ASSPTGGAYQPQH
TRBV20-1	SARGAEAF
TRBV6-5	ASSPRDTNYEQY
TRBV30	AWHRQTNSPLH
TRBV5-4	ASSKRQGPNEKLF
TRBV3-1/TRBV3-2	ASSRSQGLQY
TRBV6-2/TRBV6-3	ASSYSRGAYEQY
TRBV11-1	ASSSRGPTGETQY
TRBV6-5	ASSPLGRNTEAF
TRBV7-9	ASRERPGVNSPLH
TRBV6-5	ASSYSRDLKGAEAF
TRBV7-8	ASSPGPSWEETQY
TRBV7-2	ASSRGQGGGYGYT
TRBV29-1	SGGQTSYNEQF
TRBV6-5	ASRMTGGTGELF